The entry below describes one TCR beta chain. Its specificity is not known. These data originate in a study of T cells expressing NK-cell markers. Study overall: Sequencing covered eight donors, seven HCMV-seropositive and one seronegative. Study conclusions and caveats: The study found these clonotypes also leading the CD3+CD56-NKG2C+ fraction in a few donors. Dominant NKG2C+ clonotypes in a handful of donors made up roughly 1.0-7.0% of CD8+ T cells.

Germline V gene data show CDR1 as SNHLY and CDR2 as FYNNEI. There are 16 residues in the CDR3. 5'RACE template switching built TCR beta cDNA with unique molecular identifiers. TCRdb reanalyzed the 5' RACE reads and collapses them to one entry per CDR3 protein, without DNA. Its listing shows some 280,000 distinct CDR3 sequences. The source of this sequence is a man younger than 35 in good health. V gene TRBV2 combines with J gene TRBJ2-3; TCRdb's D call, TRBD2, is unchecked because there is no DNA. The sample comprised blood T cells: a sorted CD56 or NKG2C T cell subset, CD4+ or CD8+ T cells, or bulk PBMC T cells (not recorded which). This chain's CDR3 is CASSEARRAVLDTQYF.